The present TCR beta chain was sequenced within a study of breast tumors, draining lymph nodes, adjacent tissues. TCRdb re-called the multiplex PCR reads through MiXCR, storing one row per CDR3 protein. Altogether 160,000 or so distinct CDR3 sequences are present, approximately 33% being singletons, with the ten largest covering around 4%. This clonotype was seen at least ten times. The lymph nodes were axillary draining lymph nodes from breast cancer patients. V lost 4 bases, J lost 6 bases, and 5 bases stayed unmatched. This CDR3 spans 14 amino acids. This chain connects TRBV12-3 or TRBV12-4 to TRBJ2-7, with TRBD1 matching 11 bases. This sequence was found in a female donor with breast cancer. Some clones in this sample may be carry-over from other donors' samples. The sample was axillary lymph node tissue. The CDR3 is CASSSSGTGGEQYF. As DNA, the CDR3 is TGTGCCAGCAGTTCATCCGGGACAGGGGGCGAGCAGTACTTC.